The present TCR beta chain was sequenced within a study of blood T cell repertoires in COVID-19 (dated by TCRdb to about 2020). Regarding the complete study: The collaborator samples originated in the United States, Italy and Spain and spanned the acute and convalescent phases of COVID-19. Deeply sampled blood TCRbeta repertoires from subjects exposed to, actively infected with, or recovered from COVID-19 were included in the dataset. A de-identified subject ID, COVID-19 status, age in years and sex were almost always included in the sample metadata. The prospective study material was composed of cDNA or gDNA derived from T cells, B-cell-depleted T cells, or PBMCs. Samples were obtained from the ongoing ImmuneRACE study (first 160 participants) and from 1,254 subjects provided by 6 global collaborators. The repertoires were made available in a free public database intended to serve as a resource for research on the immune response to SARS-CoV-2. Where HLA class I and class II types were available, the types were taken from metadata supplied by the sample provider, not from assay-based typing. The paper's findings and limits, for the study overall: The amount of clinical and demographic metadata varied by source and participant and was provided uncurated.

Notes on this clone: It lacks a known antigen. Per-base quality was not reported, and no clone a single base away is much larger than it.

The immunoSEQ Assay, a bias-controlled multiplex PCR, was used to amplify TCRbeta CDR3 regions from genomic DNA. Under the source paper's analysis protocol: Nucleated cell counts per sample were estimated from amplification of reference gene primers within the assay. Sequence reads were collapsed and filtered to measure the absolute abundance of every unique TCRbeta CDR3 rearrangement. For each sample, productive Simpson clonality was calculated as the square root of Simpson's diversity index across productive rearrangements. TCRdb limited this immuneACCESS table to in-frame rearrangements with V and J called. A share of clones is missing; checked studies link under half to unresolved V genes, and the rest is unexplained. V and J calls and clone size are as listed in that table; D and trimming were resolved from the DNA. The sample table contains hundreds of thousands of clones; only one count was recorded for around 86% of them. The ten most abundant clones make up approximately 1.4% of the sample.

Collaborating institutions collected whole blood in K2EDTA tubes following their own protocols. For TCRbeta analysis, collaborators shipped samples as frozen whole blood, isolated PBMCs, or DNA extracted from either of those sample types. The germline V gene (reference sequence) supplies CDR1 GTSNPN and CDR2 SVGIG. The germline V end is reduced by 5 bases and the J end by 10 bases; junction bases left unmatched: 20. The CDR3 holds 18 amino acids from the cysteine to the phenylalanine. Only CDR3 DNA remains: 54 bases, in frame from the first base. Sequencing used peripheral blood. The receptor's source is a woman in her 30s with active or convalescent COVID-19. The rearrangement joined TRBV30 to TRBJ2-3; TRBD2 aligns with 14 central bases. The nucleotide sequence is TGTGCCTGGGCCAAATATTCCGGGACTAGCGGGAGAGGTCAGGCGCAGTATTTT. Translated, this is CAWAKYSGTSGRGQAQYF.